The 16 T cell receptor beta chains below all came from one sample that was sequenced in a study of spatial heterogeneity in lung cancer. TCRdb fed the 5' RACE reads into MiXCR, producing one record per CDR3 protein. This table has more than 20,000 distinct CDR3 sequences, just under 6% appearing once. The time point denotes: sample taken at primary tumor resection. Sequencing was performed on PBMCs, taken at surgery. The receptors were gathered from a male donor with early-stage non-small cell lung cancer.

The sample holds many counts of this clonotype. The rearrangement joins TRBV28 to TRBJ1-5, with 7 bases lining up with TRBD1. J lost 6 bases, V lost 5 bases, and 13 bases had no gene match. The CDR3 totals 16 residues. CDR1 and CDR2 (germline): MDHEN, SYDVKM. The CDR3 bases are TGTGCCAGCAGTCCCCGGACAGGTTTAGGGTTTCAGCCCCAGCATTTT. Encoded protein: CASSPRTGLGFQPQHF. Combining the CDR3 with reference TRBV28 and TRBJ1-5 gives the whole variable domain DVKVTQSSRYLVKRTGEKVFLECVQDMDHENMFWYRQDPGLGLRLIYFSYDVKMKEKGDIPEGYSVSREKKERFSLILESASTNQTSMYLCASSPRTGLGFQPQHFGDGTRLSIL.

Many counts were recorded for this clonotype. The chain uses TRBV30 and TRBJ2-2; 7 bases are shared with TRBD1. There are 17 residues in the CDR3. The germline V gene encodes CDR1 GTSNPN and CDR2 SVGIG (reference sequence). J was trimmed by 3 bases and V by 3 bases; bases with no gene match: 13. This chain's CDR3 is CAWSTGYRGRDTGELFF. CDR3 DNA: TGTGCCTGGAGCACCGGGTATAGGGGGCGAGACACCGGGGAGCTGTTTTTT.

There are many counts of this clonotype. The rearrangement links TRBV7-8 to TRBJ2-7; 7 bases align to TRBD2. Germline V gene lookup returns CDR1 SGHVS and CDR2 FQNEAQ. The CDR3 has 18 residues. With 4 bases clipped from V and 0 bases from J, the junction kept 15 bases outside the gene matches. The CDR3, as DNA: TGTGCCAGCAGCTCCGGCCGCACCGCTAGCGGTGCCTCCTACGAGCAGTACTTC. It translates to CASSSGRTASGASYEQYF.

This clonotype was seen many times. This chain joins TRBV7-2 and TRBJ2-3, with 8 nucleotides matching TRBD2. The trim removed 3 bases at V and 11 bases at J, leaving 13 bases unmatched. The germline gives CDR1 SGHTA, CDR2 FQGNSA. The CDR3 runs 15 residues. In DNA, the CDR3 is TGTGCCAGCAGCTTTAGCGGGACCGAAGGTTTTGGGCAGTATTTT. Translated: CASSFSGTEGFGQYF.

This clonotype was counted at least ten times. The rearrangement links TRBV5-4 to TRBJ2-7; D is perhaps TRBD2 (6 bases). Germline V CDR1 and CDR2: SGHNT, YYREEE (reference sequence). CDR3 length: 15 residues. Trimming took 4 bases from V and 5 from J, leaving 19 bases between them. The DNA of the CDR3 is TGTGCCAGCAGCCCAGCGCCGGGGGACGTGGACGAGCAGTACTTC. This translates into CASSPAPGDVDEQYF.

In this sample, this clonotype turned up many times. The chain is built from TRBV7-9 and TRBJ2-1; possibly TRBD1 for D (6 bases). Germline CDR1 reads SEHNR; CDR2 reads FQNEAQ (reference sequence). This CDR3 is 16 amino acids long. Between the trimmed V and J ends, which lost 8 bases and 3 bases, there was a span of 20 bases. The CDR3: CASAPDRLPLYNEQFF. In DNA, the CDR3 is TGTGCCAGCGCGCCGGACAGACTGCCCCTCTACAATGAGCAGTTCTTC.

This clonotype was seen a few times. CDR3 region: CATLGETQYF. The DNA of the CDR3 is TGTGCCACCCTGGGGGAGACCCAGTACTTC. The chain uses TRBV19 and TRBJ2-5; no firm D call. Germline-derived CDR1 and CDR2 are LNHDA and SQIVND (reference sequence). V was pared by 10 bases and J by 5 bases, with 8 bases between. The CDR3 totals 10 residues. Full variable domain (rest looked up from reference TRBV19 and TRBJ2-5): DGGITQSPKYLFRKEGQNVTLSCEQNLNHDAMYWYRQDPGQGLRLIYYSQIVNDFQKGDIAEGYSVSREKKESFPLTVTSAQKNPTAFYLCATLGETQYFGPGTRLLVL.

This chain joins TRBV10-3 and TRBJ2-1, with 7 bases that match TRBD2. Germline V gene sequence: CDR1 ENHRY, CDR2 SYGVKD. The CDR3 runs to 14 residues. Trimming took 6 bases from V and 4 from J; bases not matched to a gene: 6. This chain's CDR3 is CAISQGGRYNEQFF. The CDR3 coding sequence is TGTGCCATCAGCCAGGGAGGGAGATACAATGAGCAGTTCTTC.

The chain uses TRBV4-1 and TRBJ2-5; D call uncertain. With 4 bases removed from V and 4 bases from J, the gap between germline ends came to 10 bases. The CDR3 is 13 residues long. CDR1 and CDR2 from the germline V gene are MGHRA and YSYEKL. The CDR3 sequence is CASSRLSRETQYF. The CDR3 bases are TGCGCCAGCAGCCGATTGAGCAGAGAGACCCAGTACTTC.

There are a few counts of this clonotype. V usage is TRBV29-1 and J usage is TRBJ2-5; D is unclear. Germline V lookup: CDR1 SQVTM, CDR2 ANQGSEA. This CDR3 region has 10 residues. V dropped 6 bases and J dropped 5 bases, with 7 bases sitting between them. CDR3 residues: CSVGEETQYF. For the CDR3, the DNA is TGCAGCGTCGGCGAGGAGACCCAGTACTTC. The complete variable domain, with remaining parts taken from reference TRBV29-1 and TRBJ2-5, reads SAVISQKPSRDICQRGTSLTIQCQVDSQVTMMFWYRQQPGQSLTLIATANQGSEATYESGFVIDKFPISRPNLTFSTLTVSNMSPEDSSIYLCSVGEETQYFGPGTRLLVL.

This clonotype was observed a few times. The V and J genes are TRBV29-1 and TRBJ2-5, with 7 positions matching TRBD1. Germline trimming cut 6 bases from V and 5 bases from J; bases unmatched to any gene: 6. This CDR3 has 12 residues. Germline V lookup: CDR1 SQVTM, CDR2 ANQGSEA. The CDR3, as DNA: TGCAGCGTACAGGGGAACTCGGAGACCCAGTACTTC. Encoded protein: CSVQGNSETQYF.

The table lists this clonotype with many counts. The chain links TRBV11-2 to TRBJ2-1; 9 bases match TRBD1. Germline trimming cut 6 bases from V and 9 bases from J; bases unmatched to any gene: 12. CDR3 length equals 15 residues. In germline, CDR1 is SGHAT, CDR2 FQNNGV. The CDR3 region is CASSSQTGGVGEQFF. In nucleotides, the CDR3 is TGTGCCAGCAGTTCTCAGACAGGGGGAGTTGGTGAGCAGTTCTTC. Combining the CDR3 with reference TRBV11-2 and TRBJ2-1 gives the whole variable domain EAGVAQSPRYKIIEKRQSVAFWCNPISGHATLYWYQQILGQGPKLLIQFQNNGVVDDSQLPKDRFSAERLKGVDSTLKIQPAKLEDSAVYLCASSSQTGGVGEQFFGPGTRLTVL.

The gene calls are TRBV20-1 and TRBJ2-2; D unresolved. The CDR3 is 13 residues long. Germline CDR1 is DFQATT and CDR2 is SNEGSKA (reference sequence). V was trimmed by 0 bases and J by 5 bases, leaving 7 bases between them. CDR3 in DNA: TGCAGTGCTAGAGATGGGGTAACCGGGGAGCTGTTTTTT. Amino acid sequence: CSARDGVTGELFF.

This clonotype was seen at least ten times. The chain has TRBV7-3 and TRBJ2-1, with D unresolved. The CDR3 length is 15 residues. Trimming stripped 1 base from V and 5 bases from J, with 12 bases between. Per germline, CDR1 SGHTA and CDR2 FQGTGA. CDR3 in DNA: TGTGCCAGCAGCTTAAATCGGTGGGCGCACAATGAGCAGTTCTTC. Encoded protein: CASSLNRWAHNEQFF. The full variable domain, completed using reference TRBV7-3 and TRBJ2-1, is GAGVSQTPSNKVTEKGKYVELRCDPISGHTALYWYRQSLGQGPEFLIYFQGTGAADDSGLPNDRFFAVRPEGSVSTLKIQRTERGDSAVYLCASSLNRWAHNEQFFGPGTRLTVL.

This clonotype appeared a single time. It may be a read error: a sequence one base away is much more abundant. The rearrangement links TRBV14 to TRBJ1-1; D not certain. The length of the CDR3 is 13 residues. Trimming shortened V by 0 bases and J by 11 bases, and 13 bases separated the two germline ends. The germline gives CDR1 SGHDN, CDR2 FVKESK. CDR3 protein: CASSQDVGVSAFF. The CDR3 region has the DNA TGTGCCAGCAGCCAAGATGTCGGGGTTTCGGCTTTCTTT.

This chain uses TRBV20-1 with TRBJ2-1; 10 nucleotides match TRBD2. The germline V gene has CDR1 DFQATT and CDR2 SNEGSKA (reference sequence). The CDR3 is made up of 14 amino acids. V shed 5 bases and J 4 bases; nucleotides not matched to a gene: 5. CDR3 region: CSAPGTSDYNEQFF. The CDR3, as DNA: TGCAGTGCTCCCGGGACTAGCGATTACAATGAGCAGTTCTTC.